Sequencing of this TCR beta chain was carried out in a study of CD8+ T cells in alopecia areata listed by TCRdb under 2018. Context from the whole study: The treated patients, all with moderate-to-severe alopecia areata, were enrolled in an open-label pilot trial of oral tofacitinib given at 5 to 10 mg twice daily. Tofacitinib was administered for 6 to 18 months, and 6 months of follow-up off drug were then conducted to assess delayed response and recurrence. In both human patients and the C3H/HeJ mouse model, the study applied high-throughput TCRbeta sequencing to look at T cell clonal expansion in alopecia areata. On the human side, TCRbeta sequencing was run on scalp tissue and on sorted CD4+ and CD8+ peripheral blood T cells from healthy controls and from alopecia areata patients with either patchy or totalis/universalis disease. Biopsies were taken from tofacitinib-treated patients at baseline and again at 4 and 24 weeks into treatment, and several of those patients also had a later scalp biopsy. Clonality in the scalp was compared among normal scalp (n=4), patchy alopecia areata scalp (n=8), and alopecia totalis/universalis scalp (n=8). RNA came from the PAXgene miRNA kit for fixed scalp, the miRNeasy kit for PBMCs, and the RNeasy kit for mouse skin. TCRbeta CDR3 regions were amplified by immunoSEQ multiplex PCR using 35 Vbeta forward and 13 Jbeta reverse primers.

Lesional scalp punch biopsies and peripheral blood were obtained from alopecia areata patients. PBMCs were separated by density centrifugation and stained for CD3, CD4 and CD8, after which CD4+ and CD8+ T cells were sorted on a FACSAria. Concerning this clone itself: The specificity of this receptor is unknown. Base-call qualities are not available, and no considerably larger clone is one nucleotide away.

The research as a whole found: Lesional scalp, especially in alopecia totalis/universalis, showed higher clonality and more expanded CD8+ clones than normal scalp, suggesting antigenic drive. TCR sequences shared between patients were less clear than in mice, possibly partly because of HLA diversity in the patient population. Resident alphabeta T cells in normal human skin are also sequenced, complicating scalp TCR repertoire analysis, unlike mouse skin dominated by gammadelta T cells.

The method behind the library was the immunoSEQ multiplex PCR assay. To provide template for TCR sequencing, every sample had RNA extracted and reverse transcribed into cDNA. First-strand cDNA was synthesized using SuperScript III with a 2:1 mix of oligo-dT and random hexamers. A synthetic immune receptor repertoire was used to assess amplification bias, and residual bias was removed computationally. As for the original processing: Raw reads were preprocessed to remove errors, and CDR3 was defined by IMGT conventions from the conserved cysteine to phenylalanine. Clonality was calculated as 1 minus Shannon entropy normalized by log2 of the number of productive unique TCRs. CD4 or CD8 identity of scalp clones was inferred by cross-referencing scalp TCRbeta sequences with sorted blood CD4 and CD8 repertoires. TCRdb obtained this table from immuneACCESS and retained in-frame rearrangements with V and J assigned. These tables miss some clones; where compared with another copy, unresolved V genes account for less than half of the shortfall, and the remainder is unexplained. V and J calls and clone size follow that table, whereas D and trimming were derived from the DNA. In this sample the table shows 150,000 or so clones, more than 45% of which occur a single time. Over 5.5% of the sample is held by the ten biggest clonotypes.

In the germline V gene, CDR1 corresponds to MDHEN and CDR2 to SYDVKM. The germline ends are 6 bases apart after V is trimmed by 5 bases and J by 2 bases. The CDR3, from cysteine to phenylalanine, totals 12 residues. The entry retains the CDR3 DNA only, 36 bases that are in frame from base 1. Sequenced sample: CD4+ T cells sorted from blood. The chain joins TRBV28 to TRBJ1-2; the D gene cannot be named for sure. The source of this sequence is a human donor with alopecia areata. Read as DNA, the sequence is TGTGCCAGCAGTACACAGAACTATGGCTACACCTTC. This gives the protein CASSTQNYGYTF.